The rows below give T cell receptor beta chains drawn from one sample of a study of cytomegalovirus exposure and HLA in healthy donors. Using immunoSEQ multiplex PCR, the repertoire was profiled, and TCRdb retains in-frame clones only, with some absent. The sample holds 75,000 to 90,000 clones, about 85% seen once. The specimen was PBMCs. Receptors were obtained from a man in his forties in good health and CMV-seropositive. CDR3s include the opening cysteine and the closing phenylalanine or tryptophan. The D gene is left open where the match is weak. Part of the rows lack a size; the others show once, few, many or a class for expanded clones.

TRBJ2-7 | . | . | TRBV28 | CASTPVDARDF | TGTGCCAGCACCCCGGTCGATGCGCGGGACTTC
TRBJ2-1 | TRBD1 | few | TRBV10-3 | CAISDPQTGLDYNEQFF | TGTGCCATCAGTGACCCACAGACAGGGTTGGACTACAATGAGCAGTTCTTC
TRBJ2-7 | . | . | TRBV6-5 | CASSSFGRLRNEQYF | TGTGCCAGCAGTTCTTTCGGCAGGTTAAGGAACGAGCAGTACTTC
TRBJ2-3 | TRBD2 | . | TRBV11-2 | CASSLFGRLAGPDTQYF | TGTGCCAGCAGCTTATTTGGGCGGCTAGCGGGCCCAGATACGCAGTATTTT
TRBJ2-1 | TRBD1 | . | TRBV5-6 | CASRQTGQANYNEQFF | TGTGCCAGCAGACAAACGGGACAGGCGAACTACAATGAGCAGTTCTTC
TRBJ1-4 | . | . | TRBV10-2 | CASKEVSTNEKLFF | TGCGCCAGCAAGGAGGTTTCAACTAATGAAAAACTGTTTTTT
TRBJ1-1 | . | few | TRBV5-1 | CASSLQGPNTEAFF | TGCGCCAGCAGCTTACAGGGCCCAAACACTGAAGCTTTCTTT
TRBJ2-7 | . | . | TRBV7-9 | CASSTRQGGIRDYEQYF | TGTGCCAGCAGCACACGCCAGGGTGGGATAAGGGACTACGAGCAGTACTTC
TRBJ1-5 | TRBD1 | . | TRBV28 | CASSLPIKGAQPQHF | TGTGCCAGCAGTTTACCCATAAAGGGGGCACAGCCCCAGCATTTT
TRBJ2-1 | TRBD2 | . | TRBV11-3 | CASSPRTSSGGPPGVFF | TGTGCCAGCAGCCCCAGAACAAGTAGCGGGGGACCTCCAGGAGTGTTCTTC
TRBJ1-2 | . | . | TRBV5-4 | CASSLGTETNGYTF | TGTGCCAGCAGCTTGGGGACAGAAACTAACGGCTACACCTTC
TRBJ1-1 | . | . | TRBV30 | CAWSVYMNTEAFF | TGTGCCTGGAGTGTATACATGAACACTGAAGCTTTCTTT
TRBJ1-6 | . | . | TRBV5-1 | CASSLAVRGNSPLHF | TGCGCCAGCAGCTTGGCCGTCAGGGGAAATTCACCCCTCCACTTT
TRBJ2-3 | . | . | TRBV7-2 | CASSLYGDGGLIDTQYF | TGTGCCAGCAGCTTATACGGTGACGGGGGGCTTATTGATACGCAGTATTTT
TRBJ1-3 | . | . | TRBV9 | CASSVASGGGGISGNTIYF | TGTGCCAGCAGCGTAGCGTCGGGCGGGGGGGGGATCTCTGGAAACACCATATATTTT
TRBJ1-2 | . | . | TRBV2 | CASWKGDYGYTF | TGTGCCAGCTGGAAGGGGGACTATGGCTACACCTTC
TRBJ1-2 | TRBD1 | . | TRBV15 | CATSATGDYGYTF | TGTGCCACCAGCGCGACAGGGGACTATGGCTACACCTTC
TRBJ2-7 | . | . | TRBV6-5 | CASRPGLGGEQYF | TGTGCCAGCAGGCCGGGCCTCGGGGGCGAGCAGTACTTC
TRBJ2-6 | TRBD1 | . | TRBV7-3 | CASSSAGQASPGANVLTF | TGTGCCAGCAGCTCCGCGGGACAGGCCTCCCCTGGGGCCAACGTCCTGACTTTC
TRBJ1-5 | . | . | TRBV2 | CASSEISTNQPQHF | TGTGCCAGCAGTGAAATAAGTACTAATCAGCCCCAGCATTTT
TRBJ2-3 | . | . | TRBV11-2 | CASSSGTRRGTQYF | TGTGCCAGCAGCTCCGGGACCCGGAGGGGTACGCAGTATTTT
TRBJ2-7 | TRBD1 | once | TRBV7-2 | CASSSTGTGIYEQYF | TGTGCCAGCAGCTCTACCGGGACAGGGATCTACGAGCAGTACTTC
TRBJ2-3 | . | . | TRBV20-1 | CSARGPDTQYF | TGCAGTGCCAGGGGCCCAGATACGCAGTATTTT
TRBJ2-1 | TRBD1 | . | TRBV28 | CASSFSGGNEQFF | TGTGCCAGCAGTTTTTCAGGGGGCAATGAGCAGTTCTTC
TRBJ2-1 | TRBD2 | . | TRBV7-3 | CASSLSPLRGDFNEQFF | TGTGCCAGCAGCTTATCCCCCTTGCGGGGGGACTTCAATGAGCAGTTCTTC
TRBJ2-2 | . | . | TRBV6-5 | CASSYSNRGSGELFF | TGTGCCAGCAGTTACTCGAATAGGGGATCCGGGGAGCTGTTTTTT
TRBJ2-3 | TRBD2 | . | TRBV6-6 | CASTGRGGTTDTQYF | TGTGCCAGCACCGGACGGGGGGGAACCACAGATACGCAGTATTTT
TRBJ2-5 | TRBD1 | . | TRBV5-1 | CASSARTGGLETQYF | TGCGCCAGCAGCGCCCGGACAGGGGGCTTGGAGACCCAGTACTTC
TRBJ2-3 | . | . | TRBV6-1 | CASNGGMTQYF | TGTGCCAGCAATGGCGGGATGACGCAGTATTTT
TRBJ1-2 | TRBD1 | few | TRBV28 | CASSFQGADYGYTF | TGTGCCAGCAGTTTCCAGGGGGCAGACTATGGCTACACCTTC
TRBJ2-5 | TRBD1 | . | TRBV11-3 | CASRGTGGEETQYF | TGTGCCAGCAGAGGGACAGGGGGCGAGGAGACCCAGTACTTC
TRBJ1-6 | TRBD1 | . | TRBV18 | CASSPGTGNSPLHF | TGTGCCAGCTCACCCGGGACAGGGAATTCACCCCTCCACTTT
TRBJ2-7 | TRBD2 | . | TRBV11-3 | CASSLGGLAEIEEQYF | TGTGCCAGCAGCTTAGGGGGACTAGCAGAGATTGAAGAGCAGTACTTC
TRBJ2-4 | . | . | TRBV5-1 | CASSLKGGQEGIQYF | TGCGCCAGCAGCTTGAAAGGGGGCCAGGAGGGGATTCAGTACTTC
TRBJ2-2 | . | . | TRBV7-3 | CASSLEPRNTGELFF | TGTGCCAGCAGCTTAGAACCTAGGAACACCGGGGAGCTGTTTTTT
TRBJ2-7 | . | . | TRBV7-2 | CASSQSVGRGEQYF | TGTGCCAGCAGCCAAAGCGTCGGCCGGGGCGAGCAGTACTTC
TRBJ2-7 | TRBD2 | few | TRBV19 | CASSPSGTPYEQYF | TGTGCCAGTAGTCCTAGCGGGACACCCTACGAGCAGTACTTC
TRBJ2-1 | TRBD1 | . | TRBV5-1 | CASSLGGTARYNEQFF | TGCGCCAGCAGCTTGGGAGGGACAGCTAGGTACAATGAGCAGTTCTTC
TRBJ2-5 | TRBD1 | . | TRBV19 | CASRQGAGETQYF | TGTGCCAGTAGGCAGGGGGCAGGTGAGACCCAGTACTTC
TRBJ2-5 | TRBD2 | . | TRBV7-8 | CASSLDVGGGKETQYF | TGTGCCAGCAGCTTAGACGTGGGCGGGGGGAAAGAGACCCAGTACTTC
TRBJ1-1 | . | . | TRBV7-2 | CASSLRGGNLNTEAFF | TGTGCCAGCAGCTTACGCGGGGGCAACTTGAACACTGAAGCTTTCTTT
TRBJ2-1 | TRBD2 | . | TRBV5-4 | CASSYGFVRGVDNEQFF | TGTGCCAGCAGCTATGGGTTTGTGCGGGGGGTTGACAATGAGCAGTTCTTC
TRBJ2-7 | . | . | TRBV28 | CASSLGVHEQYF | TGTGCCAGCAGTTTAGGAGTCCACGAGCAGTACTTC
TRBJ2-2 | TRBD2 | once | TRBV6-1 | CASFLGLAPTGELFF | TGTGCCAGCTTTCTGGGACTAGCACCTACCGGGGAGCTGTTTTTT
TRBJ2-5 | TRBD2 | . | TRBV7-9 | CASSLTRGSGVGETQYF | TGTGCCAGCAGCCTCACGCGGGGTAGCGGGGTCGGGGAGACCCAGTACTTC
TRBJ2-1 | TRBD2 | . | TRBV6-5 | CASSYSAGDPYNEQFF | TGTGCCAGCAGTTACTCGGCGGGAGACCCTTACAATGAGCAGTTCTTC
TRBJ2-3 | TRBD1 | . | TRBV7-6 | CASSSRTGSTDTQYF | TGTGCCAGCAGCTCTAGGACAGGTAGCACAGATACGCAGTATTTT
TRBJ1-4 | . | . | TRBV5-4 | CASSLSGGTNEKLFF | TGTGCCAGCAGCTTGAGCGGGGGAACTAATGAAAAACTGTTTTTT
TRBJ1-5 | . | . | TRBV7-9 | CASSLDTNQPQHF | TGTGCCAGCAGCTTGGACACCAATCAGCCCCAGCATTTT
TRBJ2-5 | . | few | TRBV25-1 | CASSENPTGRRETQYF | TGTGCCAGCAGTGAGAACCCCACAGGGAGAAGGGAGACCCAGTACTTC
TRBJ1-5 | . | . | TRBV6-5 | CASSYSGEGNQPQHF | TGTGCCAGCAGTTACTCAGGGGAGGGCAATCAGCCCCAGCATTTT
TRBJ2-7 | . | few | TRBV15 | CATSRDYLYEQYF | TGTGCCACCAGCAGGGACTATCTCTACGAGCAGTACTTC
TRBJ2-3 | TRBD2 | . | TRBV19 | CASSPGTSGATTDTQYF | TGTGCCAGTAGTCCCGGGACTAGCGGGGCCACCACAGATACGCAGTATTTT
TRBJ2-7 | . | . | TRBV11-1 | CASSLKSYEQYF | TGTGCCAGCAGCTTAAAATCCTACGAGCAGTACTTC
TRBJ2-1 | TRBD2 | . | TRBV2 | CASGSGSFYNEQFF | TGTGCCAGCGGAAGCGGGAGCTTTTACAATGAGCAGTTCTTC
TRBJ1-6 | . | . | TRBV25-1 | CASSLDSDSPLHF | TGTGCCAGCAGTTTGGACAGCGATTCACCCCTCCACTTT
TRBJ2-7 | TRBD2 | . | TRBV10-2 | CATTLAGTYEQYF | TGCGCCACAACCCTAGCGGGGACCTACGAGCAGTACTTC